Reported below is one T cell receptor beta chain. This record comes from a study of Ad26.COV2.S vaccination and SARS-CoV-2 variants. The table came from immunoSEQ multiplex PCR; TCRdb's copy has only in-frame clones and leaves some out. The sample lists about 350,000 clones; approximately 85% were seen once. Treatment reported: around 19 received Ad26.COV2.S at low or high dose, single or two shots; 5 received placebo; per-sample allocation not given. Samples were taken on day 63 after the first vaccine or placebo injection. This clonotype was sampled from a person aged 18-60 years who received the Ad26.COV2.S COVID-19 vaccine or a placebo. The sample in question was peripheral blood, obtained in a trial of Ad26.COV2.S vaccine versus placebo.

CDR3 DNA: TGTGCCAGCACCCCCCCCAGGGCCGGGTACACTGAAGCTTTCTTT. Protein product: CASTPPRAGYTEAFF. This chain connects TRBV7-2 to TRBJ1-1; D may be TRBD1 (5 bases). Germline V gives CDR1 SGHTA, CDR2 FQGNSA. With 7 bases removed from V and 3 bases from J, the gap between germline ends came to 18 bases. The CDR3 has 15 residues.